A single sample is the source of the 31 T cell receptor beta chains below, sequenced in a study of Graves' ophthalmopathy and Graves' hyperthyroidism. Amplification from RNA transcripts yielded the TCR beta CDR3 regions. First-round RT-PCR relied on HTBI primers, and a second-round multiplex PCR came next. Via MiXCR, TCRdb re-called the multiplex PCR reads, giving one row per CDR3 protein. The sample includes over 150,000 distinct CDR3 sequences, roughly 37% of them seen just once. Sample: peripheral blood. These receptors were collected from a woman aged 35 to 49 with Graves' ophthalmopathy.

The chain uses TRBV27 and TRBJ2-5; 7 nucleotides agree with TRBD1. CDR3 length: 17 amino acids. Germline loops: CDR1 MNHEY, CDR2 SMNVEV (reference sequence). Trimming took 5 bases from V and 4 from J; bases not matched to a gene: 16. This chain's CDR3 is CASSPLTDREGGETQYF. The CDR3 nucleotides read TGTGCCAGCAGTCCTCTAACCGACAGGGAAGGAGGAGAGACCCAGTACTTC.

The table lists this clonotype with many counts. The J gene is TRBJ2-7, the V gene TRBV4-3, with TRBD2 matching over 11 bases. This CDR3 is 17 amino acids long. CDR1 and CDR2 from the germline V gene are LGHNA and YSLEER. The V segment lost 1 base and the J segment 0 bases; nucleotides outside the gene matches: 5. As DNA, the CDR3 is TGCGCCAGCAGCCAAGGTTCGACTAGCGGGATCTCCTACGAGCAGTACTTC. Protein product: CASSQGSTSGISYEQYF.

This clonotype was found many times. The genes are TRBV7-2 and TRBJ2-7; TRBD1 agrees at 9 bases. The germline gives CDR1 SGHTA, CDR2 FQGNSA. After removal of 5 bases from V and 3 bases from J, the junction contained 8 bases not matched to a gene. The CDR3 has 15 amino acids. The CDR3 loop is CASSIDRGTRYEQYF. CDR3 sequence (DNA): TGTGCCAGCAGCATCGACAGGGGGACCCGCTACGAGCAGTACTTC.

This clonotype was seen many times. The rearrangement joins TRBV6-5 to TRBJ1-2; 7 bases line up with TRBD1. This CDR3 spans 15 amino acids. V shed 7 bases, J shed 3 bases, and the junction held 11 bases outside the gene matches. The V gene's germline CDR1 is MNHEY and CDR2 SVGAGI. The CDR3: CASTGDRDSHYGYTF. The CDR3 nucleotides read TGTGCCAGCACGGGAGACCGGGACAGCCACTATGGCTACACCTTC.

This clonotype occurred many times. The chain has TRBV9 and TRBJ2-3; possibly TRBD2 for D (5 bases). The CDR3 is 17 residues long. The ends were cut back, 3 bases at V and 1 base at J, with 18 bases in the middle. From germline, CDR1 is SGDLS and CDR2 YYNGEE. CDR3 DNA sequence: TGTGCCAGCAGCGGGACTGGCGCTTCGGCCGGCACAGATACGCAGTATTTT. It encodes CASSGTGASAGTDTQYF.

This clonotype was counted at least ten times. The V gene is TRBV27, the J gene TRBJ1-6; D not resolved. V gave up 3 bases and J gave up 10 bases, with 13 bases separating them. CDR1 and CDR2 (germline): MNHEY, SMNVEV (reference sequence). The CDR3 sequence is 14 residues long. CDR3 bases: TGTGCCAGCAGTTTCCGAGGATTACGCTCACCCCTCCACTTT. Its translation: CASSFRGLRSPLHF.

This clonotype was seen repeatedly, ten times or more. The rearrangement joins TRBV12-3 or TRBV12-4 to TRBJ1-1; the D is unclear. V lost 6 bases to trimming and J lost 1 base, with 12 bases between them. This CDR3 region has 14 residues. CDR3 sequence: CASRSDKRNTEAFF. The CDR3 bases are TGTGCCAGCAGATCTGACAAGAGGAACACTGAAGCTTTCTTT.

In this sample, this clonotype turned up many times. DNA of the CDR3: TGTGCCAGTAAGAGGGGCGCATCAGGCGTGAGCAATCAGCCCCAGCATTTT. It codes for CASKRGASGVSNQPQHF. The rearrangement uses TRBV19 and TRBJ1-5; D is perhaps TRBD1 (5 bases). CDR3 length equals 17 residues. Trimming pared 7 bases from V and 1 base from J, leaving 20 bases between. The germline CDR1 and CDR2 sequences are LNHDA and SQIVND (reference sequence).

This clonotype was picked up one time. The V gene is TRBV20-1, the J gene TRBJ1-6, with no clear D. Trimming took 7 bases from V and 9 from J, leaving 16 bases between them. Germline V gene lookup returns CDR1 DFQATT and CDR2 SNEGSKA (reference sequence). CDR3 length: 13 amino acids. The CDR3 loop reads CSVRSFASSPLHF. The DNA of the CDR3 is TGCAGTGTCCGGAGTTTCGCAAGTTCACCCCTCCACTTT.

In its sample, this clonotype was seen many times. The genes are TRBV12-3 or TRBV12-4 and TRBJ2-7, with D possibly matching TRBD2 (5 bases). Trimming pared 3 bases from V and 6 bases from J, leaving 18 bases between. This CDR3 is 15 amino acids long. This CDR3 reads CASSFGGGAAGEQYF. As DNA, the CDR3 is TGTGCCAGCAGTTTTGGTGGTGGCGCTGCGGGCGAGCAGTACTTC.

This chain connects TRBV6-5 to TRBJ2-7; TRBD2 agrees at 7 bases. The germline V gene has CDR1 MNHEY and CDR2 SVGAGI. With 1 base clipped from V and 5 bases from J, the junction kept 5 bases outside the gene matches. The length of the CDR3 is 14 residues. The CDR3 here is CASSYLREKDEQYF. Written as DNA, the CDR3 is TGTGCCAGCAGTTACTTGCGGGAGAAGGACGAGCAGTACTTC.

The table lists this clonotype with many counts. V usage is TRBV28 and J usage is TRBJ2-2; 8 positions agree with TRBD1. The V and J ends lost 4 bases and 4 bases, in that order; junction bases with no gene match: 2. The length of the CDR3 is 14 residues. Germline lookup yields CDR1 MDHEN and CDR2 SYDVKM. CDR3 coding DNA: TGTGCCAGCAGTTGGGGACAGGCCACCGGGGAGCTGTTTTTT. Amino acid sequence: CASSWGQATGELFF.

This clonotype has ten or more counts. The chain has TRBV7-2 and TRBJ2-5, with a tentative D call TRBD1 (5 bases). Germline CDR1 reads SGHTA; CDR2 reads FQGNSA. The V gene lost 4 bases and the J gene lost 5 bases, with 11 bases spanning the gap. The CDR3 extends over 13 amino acids. This CDR3 is CASSSQGRETQYF. Here the CDR3 DNA reads TGTGCCAGCAGCTCTCAGGGTCGGGAGACCCAGTACTTC.

This clonotype occurred many times. CDR3 in amino acids: CASSQVSRGALLETQYF. CDR3 nucleotide sequence: TGTGCCAGCAGCCAAGTGAGCAGGGGCGCCTTGTTGGAGACCCAGTACTTC. The chain couples TRBV3-1 to TRBJ2-5, with a possible D match to TRBD1 (6 bases). CDR1 is LGHDT, CDR2 YNNKEL, per germline (reference sequence). Trimming took 1 base from V and 5 from J, leaving 20 bases between them. The CDR3 is 17 amino acids.

This clonotype was detected ten times or more. The chain recombines TRBV12-3 or TRBV12-4 with TRBJ2-4; 12 bases line up with TRBD1. J was trimmed by 2 bases and V by 5 bases; bases with no gene match: 10. CDR3 length equals 18 residues. CDR3: CASSPTGTGGASKNIQYF. As DNA, the CDR3 is TGTGCCAGCAGTCCGACCGGGACAGGGGGCGCGTCCAAAAACATTCAGTACTTC.

This clonotype was seen many times. The chain couples TRBV2 to TRBJ1-1; D may be TRBD1 (5 bases). This CDR3 comprises 15 residues. Trimming cost V 4 bases and J 0 bases, with 12 bases left between them. CDR1 SNHLY and CDR2 FYNNEI come from the germline V gene. The CDR3 region is CASSAPSGMNTEAFF. CDR3 sequence (DNA): TGTGCCAGCAGTGCCCCTTCAGGGATGAACACTGAAGCTTTCTTT. The whole variable domain, filled in from reference TRBV2 and TRBJ1-1, reads EPEVTQTPSHQVTQMGQEVILRCVPISNHLYFYWYRQILGQKVEFLVSFYNNEISEKSEIFDDQFSVERPDGSNFTLKIRSTKLEDSAMYFCASSAPSGMNTEAFFGQGTRLTVV.

This clonotype was seen many times. Being one base from a much bigger clone, this may be a read error. The chain recombines TRBV6-5 with TRBJ1-1, with 8 bases identical to TRBD1. V shed 4 bases, J shed 4 bases, and the junction held 11 bases outside the gene matches. CDR3 size: 16 residues. Germline V lookup: CDR1 MNHEY, CDR2 SVGAGI. CDR3 coding DNA: TGTGCCAGCAGTTCCAAGCACAGGGGGAGCGGCACTGAAGCTTTCTTT. Its protein product is CASSSKHRGSGTEAFF.

The CDR3 loop reads CASSKLAGATGELFF. Here the CDR3 DNA reads TGTGCCAGCAGCAAACTAGCGGGAGCCACCGGGGAGCTGTTTTTT. The J gene is TRBJ2-2, the V gene TRBV6-2 or TRBV6-3; TRBD2 aligns across 11 bases. The CDR3 is 15 residues long. The V gene end was trimmed by 6 bases and the J gene end by 4 bases; junction bases not matched to a gene: 4. The germline V gene has CDR1 MNHEY and CDR2 SVGEGT.

This clonotype has at least ten counts. The chain joins TRBV20-1 to TRBJ1-2; no definite D call. V was shortened by 6 bases and J by 1 base, with 9 bases between the two germline ends. Germline values: CDR1 DFQATT, CDR2 SNEGSKA (reference sequence). The CDR3 totals 12 residues. The CDR3 nucleotides read TGCAGTGCCACCAAAGATAACTATGGCTACACCTTC. Its translation: CSATKDNYGYTF.

This clonotype was counted many times. The gene calls are TRBV29-1 and TRBJ2-7; D may correspond to TRBD1 or TRBD2 (5 bases each). The CDR3 covers 13 residues. Germline values: CDR1 SQVTM, CDR2 ANQGSEA. Trimming removed 7 bases at V and 4 bases at J, with 17 bases between. The DNA for the CDR3 is TGCAGCGCCTCGGACGGGGCCAGGTACGAGCAGTACTTC. It translates to CSASDGARYEQYF.

This clonotype came up many times. This sequence joins TRBV4-2 and TRBJ1-1; D is perhaps TRBD1 (5 bases). CDR3 length: 15 amino acids. CDR1 is LGHNA and CDR2 is YNFKEQ in the germline V gene. The V gene lost 0 bases and the J gene lost 8 bases, with 16 bases spanning the gap. In DNA, the CDR3 is TGTGCCAGCAGCCAAGATCGGGCTCGGGAGGGGGAAGCTTTCTTT. Its protein product is CASSQDRAREGEAFF.

As DNA, the CDR3 is TGTGCCAGCAGTTTAGGTTCCCTGGGTGGCTACGAGCAGTACTTC. Its translation is CASSLGSLGGYEQYF. The V call is TRBV28, the J call TRBJ2-7; no firm D call. The germline CDR1 and CDR2 sequences are MDHEN and SYDVKM. The CDR3 is made up of 15 amino acids. V shed 2 bases and J shed 3 bases, with 14 bases lying between them.

This clonotype was counted many times. The chain joins TRBV28 to TRBJ1-5; D is unresolved. This CDR3 has 12 amino acids. V lost 3 bases, J lost 4 bases, and 4 bases lay in between. Germline V gene lookup returns CDR1 MDHEN and CDR2 SYDVKM. CDR3 residues: CASSLLNQPQHF. The DNA for the CDR3 is TGTGCCAGCAGTTTGTTAAATCAGCCCCAGCATTTT.

This clonotype was detected a few times. V and J are TRBV11-2 and TRBJ1-5; the D is unclear. CDR3 length equals 14 residues. Germline assignment: CDR1 SGHAT and CDR2 FQNNGV. The V gene lost 5 bases and the J gene lost 7 bases, with 15 bases spanning the gap. The CDR3 region has the DNA TGTGCCAGCAGCATACGGGTCGGAGGCCAGCCCCAGCATTTT. Its protein product is CASSIRVGGQPQHF.

This clonotype was seen many times. CDR3 residues: CASNAQETQYF. CDR3 DNA: TGTGCCAGCAACGCTCAAGAGACCCAGTACTTC. This sequence joins TRBV28 and TRBJ2-5; no clear D gene. The CDR3 has 11 amino acids. The V end lost 7 bases, the J end lost 2 bases, and 5 bases lay between the germline ends. The germline gives CDR1 MDHEN, CDR2 SYDVKM.

This clonotype was detected many times. The chain has TRBV12-3 or TRBV12-4 and TRBJ1-6; the D gene is possibly TRBD1 (5 bases). The CDR3 runs 16 residues. V dropped 2 bases and J dropped 10 bases, with 18 bases sitting between them. CDR3 loop: CASSLRSGVRSSPLHF. The CDR3 DNA reads TGTGCCAGCAGTTTACGGTCGGGGGTCCGGAGCTCACCCCTCCACTTT.

This clonotype was seen ten or more times. In nucleotides, the CDR3 is TGTGCCAGTAGTCCACGACAGGGCAATCAGCCCCAGCATTTT. It specifies CASSPRQGNQPQHF. J is TRBJ1-5 and V is TRBV19; D may be TRBD1 (6 bases). The germline gives CDR1 LNHDA, CDR2 SQIVND (reference sequence). With 5 bases removed from V and 2 bases from J, the gap between germline ends came to 10 bases. The CDR3 is made up of 14 amino acids.

V is TRBV7-2 and J is TRBJ1-2; D is undetermined. Germline V gene data show CDR1 as SGHTA and CDR2 as FQGNSA. Between the trimmed V and J ends, which lost 2 bases and 6 bases, there was a span of 7 bases. The CDR3 contains 12 residues. In nucleotides, the CDR3 is TGTGCCAGCAGCTTAAGTTACGATGGCTACACCTTC. It codes for CASSLSYDGYTF.

This clonotype was detected ten times or more. This chain connects TRBV18 to TRBJ2-5; no definite D call. V was pared by 0 bases and J by 0 bases, with 5 bases between. Germline lookup yields CDR1 KGHSH and CDR2 LQKENI. This CDR3 is built from 14 residues. The CDR3 DNA reads as TGTGCCAGCTCACCACCGTGGGACCAAGAGACCCAGTACTTC. Its protein product is CASSPPWDQETQYF.

At least ten counts were recorded for this clonotype. The rearrangement joins TRBV7-2 to TRBJ2-7, with a possible D match to TRBD1 (6 bases). The germline V and J ends were trimmed by 1 base and 4 bases, with 11 bases remaining between them. Germline loops: CDR1 SGHTA, CDR2 FQGNSA. This CDR3 has 14 residues. This chain's CDR3 is CASSLDQGSYEQYF. Here the CDR3 DNA reads TGTGCCAGCAGCTTAGACCAGGGGTCTTACGAGCAGTACTTC.

This clonotype was detected only a few times. This chain joins TRBV15 and TRBJ2-7, with a possible D match to TRBD1 (5 bases). V was shortened by 0 bases and J by 6 bases, with 12 bases between the two germline ends. The CDR3 is 14 amino acids. CDR1 LNHNV and CDR2 YYDKDF come from the germline V gene (reference sequence). This CDR3 is CATSRDQGASEQYF. In DNA form, the CDR3 reads TGTGCCACCAGCAGAGATCAGGGTGCGAGCGAGCAGTACTTC.